This note documents a single T cell receptor (beta chain) sequence. What it binds is unknown. The data are from a study of T cell responses to AZD1222 COVID-19 vaccine. Study in general: Both about-4-week and about-12-week second-dose recipients were combined.

Looked up from germline, CDR1 is MDHEN and CDR2 is SYDVKM. Trimming left V 3 bases short and J 6 bases short, with 6 bases between. CDR3 length: 11 residues. Study conclusions and caveats: Nearly half of the spike-specific TCRs reportedly recognize variant regions that carry no mutations. With dominance at 160-218 and 743-854, vaccine-associated CD4 TCRs spanned spike. Every sample of the repertoires postdated the peak T cell response.

Sequencing was performed with immunoSEQ multiplex PCR; in TCRdb, only in-frame clones are kept and a portion is missing. The sample includes about 120,000 clones, less than 95% of them seen just once. The J gene is TRBJ2-7, the V gene TRBV28, with D unresolved. The TCR was taken from an adult in good health. The specimen was peripheral blood, collected on day 0 of AZD1222 vaccination. CDR3 amino acids: CASSFGSEQYF. CDR3 nucleotides: TGTGCCAGCAGTTTTGGGTCCGAGCAGTACTTC.